The clone carrying this T cell receptor beta chain turned up a few times. Unmatched junction bases numbered 3, after V lost 4 bases and J lost 5 bases. The CDR3 spans 13 residues. Germline loops: CDR1 SGHRS, CDR2 YFSETQ. Constant-region reverse primers amplified full-length variable regions, followed by semi-nested Nested Universal Primer A PCR. Each CDR3 protein gets one entry after TCRdb re-called the 5' RACE reads with MiXCR. The sample shows just under 65,000 distinct CDR3 sequences, around a fifth of them seen only once. The chain combines TRBV5-1 with TRBJ2-3; 8 nucleotides agree with TRBD2. Sequenced material: memory CD4+ T cells sorted from a lymph node. The subset here: memory CD4+ T cells, CD4+CD45RO+CD25-. This TCR came from a female donor with breast cancer. CDR3 protein: CASSPGGLDTQYF. CDR3 nucleotides: TGCGCCAGCAGCCCGGGAGGGCTAGATACGCAGTATTTT.